One and the same sample provided the 16 T cell receptor beta chains below, sequenced in a study of cytomegalovirus exposure and HLA in healthy donors. The PCR used 60 Vbeta and 13 Jbeta primers. Sequenced by immunoSEQ multiplex PCR; TCRdb stores in-frame clones only, minus some. The sample consists of tens of thousands of clones, more than 75% of them appearing once. Material: PBMCs. The receptors were sampled from a male donor in good health and CMV-seropositive.

The chain has TRBV6-5 and TRBJ1-6, with 11 nucleotides matching TRBD1. J lost 8 bases, V lost 5 bases, and 5 bases had no gene match. Looked up from germline, CDR1 is MNHEY and CDR2 is SVGAGI. The CDR3 is 15 residues long. CDR3 bases: TGTGCCAGCAGTCCTCGGGACAGGGGGGATTCACCCCTCCACTTT. Its translation is CASSPRDRGDSPLHF.

The chain joins TRBV6-5 to TRBJ2-7; D is ambiguous. The germline gives CDR1 MNHEY, CDR2 SVGAGI. This CDR3 comprises 11 residues. Trimming took 5 bases from V and 2 from J, leaving 4 bases between them. DNA of the CDR3: TGTGCCAGCAGTCGGGCCTACGAGCAGTACTTC. Translation: CASSRAYEQYF.

A single count supports this clone. The gene calls are TRBV19 and TRBJ2-1; 8 nucleotides align to TRBD1. The CDR3 extends over 14 amino acids. Unmatched junction bases numbered 4, after V lost 2 bases and J lost 7 bases. From germline, CDR1 is LNHDA and CDR2 SQIVND (reference sequence). The CDR3 region is CASSIQDRVNEQFF. The CDR3 bases are TGTGCCAGTAGTATACAGGACAGGGTGAATGAGCAGTTCTTC.

This clone showed up just once. The chain recombines TRBV5-1 with TRBJ1-1; TRBD1 might be the D (5 bases). The germline V gene encodes CDR1 SGHRS and CDR2 YFSETQ. The ends were cut back, 1 base at V and 2 bases at J, with 15 bases in the middle. The CDR3 has 16 residues. CDR3: CASSLSPQGGNTEAFF. As DNA, the CDR3 is TGCGCCAGCAGCTTGAGTCCCCAGGGCGGAAACACTGAAGCTTTCTTT.

The chain employs TRBV15 and TRBJ2-6; no firm D call. The CDR3 consists of 13 residues. The germline gives CDR1 LNHNV, CDR2 YYDKDF (reference sequence). V was pared by 3 bases and J by 4 bases, with 4 bases between. In DNA, the CDR3 is TGTGCCACCAGCAGCCAAGGGGCCAACGTCCTGACTTTC. As protein: CATSSQGANVLTF.

The chain carries TRBV19 and TRBJ2-3; 8 bases are a match to TRBD1. V shed 9 bases, J shed 7 bases, and the junction held 12 bases outside the gene matches. Germline V CDR1 and CDR2: LNHDA, SQIVND (reference sequence). This CDR3 is built from 14 residues. The CDR3 region is CASSPGGGLNTQYF. Written as DNA, the CDR3 is TGTGCCAGCTCACCAGGGGGCGGTTTAAATACGCAGTATTTT.

This chain links TRBV15 with TRBJ2-5, with 7 bases identical to TRBD2. Trimming at V came to 0 bases and at J to 5 bases, leaving 18 bases not matched to a gene. The CDR3 is 19 amino acids. CDR1 is LNHNV and CDR2 is YYDKDF in the germline V gene (reference sequence). CDR3 bases: TGTGCCACCAGCAGAGATGGGAGGCGGGGGTCGGGGATGGTGGAGACCCAGTACTTC. It yields the protein CATSRDGRRGSGMVETQYF.

This clone is a singleton in its sample. V and J are TRBV13 and TRBJ1-6; D is unclear. The V end was cut by 4 bases, the J end by 7 bases, with 17 bases between. Looked up from germline, CDR1 is PRHDT and CDR2 is FYEKMQ (reference sequence). The length of the CDR3 is 16 residues. The CDR3: CASSSHYFASNSPLHF. The DNA of the CDR3 is TGTGCCAGCAGCTCCCACTACTTCGCCTCCAATTCACCCCTCCACTTT.

This chain connects TRBV7-8 to TRBJ1-5; D ambiguous. V gave up 5 bases and J gave up 3 bases, with 14 bases separating them. Germline V gene sequence: CDR1 SGHVS, CDR2 FQNEAQ. The CDR3 is 15 residues long. CDR3 region: CASSVNRGYNQPQHF. CDR3 coding DNA: TGTGCCAGCAGCGTAAACCGGGGTTACAATCAGCCCCAGCATTTT. Looking up the rest from reference TRBV7-8 and TRBJ1-5 gives the full variable domain: GAGVSQSPRYKVAKRGQDVALRCDPISGHVSLFWYQQALGQGPEFLTYFQNEAQLDKSGLPSDRFFAERPEGSVSTLKIQRTQQEDSAVYLCASSVNRGYNQPQHFGDGTRLSIL.

The chain combines TRBV19 with TRBJ2-1; D might be TRBD2 (6 bases). The CDR3 runs to 15 residues. V was cut by 1 base and J by 7 bases, with 14 bases left in between. The V gene's germline CDR1 is LNHDA and CDR2 SQIVND (reference sequence). CDR3 in amino acids: CASSIGRGTLNEQFF. CDR3 nucleotides: TGTGCCAGTAGTATAGGGAGGGGCACGTTGAATGAGCAGTTCTTC.

This chain connects TRBV19 to TRBJ1-5, with 9 bases lining up with TRBD1. V lost 7 bases, J lost 6 bases, and 13 bases stayed unmatched. This CDR3 contains 16 residues. Germline-derived CDR1 and CDR2 are LNHDA and SQIVND (reference sequence). The CDR3 spells CASTFSGTGRVQPQHF. The CDR3 region has the DNA TGTGCCAGTACTTTTTCAGGGACAGGGAGGGTTCAGCCCCAGCATTTT.

This chain uses TRBV10-1 with TRBJ1-1, with D unresolved. The length of the CDR3 is 14 residues. Germline loops: CDR1 WNHNN, CDR2 SYGVQD (reference sequence). V was clipped by 5 bases and J by 10 bases, with 20 bases between them. The CDR3 protein is CASSTGNLGRGAFF. CDR3 DNA: TGCGCCAGCAGTACGGGGAATCTGGGTCGAGGAGCTTTCTTT.

V and J are TRBV5-5 and TRBJ1-1; tentatively, D is TRBD1 (6 bases). V lost 4 bases, J lost 1 base, and 17 bases lay in between. The germline gives CDR1 SGHKS, CDR2 YYEKEE (reference sequence). There are 16 residues in the CDR3. This CDR3 is CASSADPGHQNTEAFF. The CDR3 DNA reads TGTGCCAGCAGCGCGGACCCGGGACACCAGAACACTGAAGCTTTCTTT.

The V gene is TRBV12-1, the J gene TRBJ2-2; the table's TRBD1 call for D was not verified on the DNA. TRBV12-1 is annotated as a pseudogene. CDR3 length equals 16 residues. The CDR3 DNA follows: TGTGCCAGCAGCTCAATTCAGGGTTTGGTCACCGGGGAGCTGTTTTTT. Its translation: CASSSIQGLVTGELFF.

The CDR3 bases are TGTGCCAGCAGCTCGACAGAGAATAGCAATCAGCCCCAGCATTTT. Its translation is CASSSTENSNQPQHF. The V and J genes are TRBV7-6 and TRBJ1-5, with D possibly matching TRBD1 (5 bases). This CDR3 has 15 residues. V gave up 4 bases and J gave up 0 bases, with 10 bases separating them. Germline assignment: CDR1 SGHVS and CDR2 FNYEAQ.

The V call is TRBV7-9, the J call TRBJ2-7; the D is unclear. Germline V gives CDR1 SEHNR, CDR2 FQNEAQ (reference sequence). The length of the CDR3 is 14 residues. The V gene lost 0 bases and the J gene lost 3 bases, with 9 bases spanning the gap. CDR3 coding DNA: TGTGCCAGCAGCTTAGCGGGCCAGGACTACGAGCAGTACTTC. Amino acids: CASSLAGQDYEQYF.